Each of the 24 T cell receptor beta chains below was sequenced from the same sample in a study of blood T cell repertoires in COVID-19. Profiled with immunoSEQ multiplex PCR; TCRdb holds only in-frame clones, not every one. Of more than 250,000 clones in the sample, 80% to 85% were seen once. The sample taken for sequencing was PBMCs or T cells enriched from blood (not recorded which). Every receptor here comes from a man aged 40-49 years who had been exposed to COVID-19.

The chain couples TRBV5-4 to TRBJ1-2; maybe TRBD1 (6 bases). Germline loops: CDR1 SGHNT, CDR2 YYREEE (reference sequence). The length of the CDR3 is 12 residues. V was cut by 3 bases and J by 4 bases, with 7 bases left in between. In DNA, the CDR3 is TGTGCCAGCAGCTCACAGGGCTATGGCTACACCTTC. This encodes CASSSQGYGYTF.

The V call is TRBV5-6, the J call TRBJ2-2; 8 nucleotides align to TRBD2. This CDR3 has 16 amino acids. J gave up 5 bases and V 4 bases, and 10 bases lay outside the gene matches. Germline CDR1 SGHDT, CDR2 YYEEEE. The CDR3 DNA follows: TGTGCCAGCAGCCAGACTAGCGCCATGCGGACCGGGGAGCTGTTTTTT. Translation gives CASSQTSAMRTGELFF. Drawing the rest from reference TRBV5-6 and TRBJ2-2, the complete variable domain is DAGVTQSPTHLIKTRGQQVTLRCSPKSGHDTVSWYQQALGQGPQFIFQYYEEEERQRGNFPDRFSGHQFPNYSSELNVNALLLGDSALYLCASSQTSAMRTGELFFGEGSRLTVL.

The chain uses TRBV27 and TRBJ2-7, with 8 bases that match TRBD1. Germline V gene data show CDR1 as MNHEY and CDR2 as SMNVEV (reference sequence). There are 13 residues in the CDR3. V lost 3 bases, J lost 4 bases, and 2 bases stayed unmatched. CDR3 region: CASSFRGLYEQYF. The CDR3 DNA reads as TGTGCCAGCAGTTTCAGGGGGCTATACGAGCAGTACTTC.

The CDR3 is CASREVFNQPQHF. As DNA, the CDR3 is TGTGCCAGTAGGGAGGTCTTCAATCAGCCCCAGCATTTT. The gene calls are TRBV19 and TRBJ1-5; D gene unclear. CDR1 LNHDA and CDR2 SQIVND come from the germline V gene (reference sequence). The CDR3 covers 13 residues. V lost 6 bases and J 3 bases, leaving 9 bases between the germline ends.

This sequence joins TRBV9 and TRBJ2-2; 10 bases map to TRBD2. Germline V gene data show CDR1 as SGDLS and CDR2 as YYNGEE. CDR3 length: 16 residues. The V and J ends lost 4 bases and 4 bases, in that order; junction bases with no gene match: 7. The CDR3 spells CASSPLAGEVTGELFF. The CDR3 coding sequence is TGTGCCAGCAGCCCCCTAGCGGGAGAGGTCACCGGGGAGCTGTTTTTT.

This chain joins TRBV12-5 and TRBJ2-4; TRBD2 might be the D (6 bases). The CDR3 extends over 13 amino acids. V lost 7 bases and J 6 bases, leaving 13 bases between the germline ends. The V gene's germline CDR1 is LGHNT and CDR2 FRNRAP. CDR3 sequence: CASVRPGGNIQYF. DNA of the CDR3: TGTGCTAGTGTACGCCCCGGGGGAAACATTCAGTACTTC.

This chain uses TRBV2 with TRBJ2-7; TRBD1 agrees at 8 bases. Germline V lookup: CDR1 SNHLY, CDR2 FYNNEI. The CDR3 runs to 14 residues. Trimming took 7 bases from V and 3 from J; bases not matched to a gene: 8. The CDR3: CASTRDRTDYEQYF. The DNA for the CDR3 is TGTGCCAGCACCCGGGACAGGACAGACTACGAGCAGTACTTC.

The chain joins TRBV3-1 (or the pseudogene TRBV3-2) to TRBJ2-3, with 9 bases matching TRBD2. Germline loops: CDR1 LGHDT, CDR2 YNNKEL (reference sequence). V lost 0 bases to trimming and J lost 8 bases; unmatched junction nucleotides: 9. This CDR3 has 16 residues. The DNA for the CDR3 is TGTGCCAGCAGCCAAGATGCGGGAGGGCCGGCTGGTACGCAGTATTTT. Protein sequence: CASSQDAGGPAGTQYF.

The chain employs TRBV29-1 and TRBJ2-1, with 10 bases matching TRBD2. With V trimmed by 6 bases and J by 8 bases, 13 bases remained unmatched. The CDR3 length is 15 residues. Per germline, CDR1 SQVTM and CDR2 ANQGSEA. As DNA, the CDR3 is TGCAGCGTCGCAGGGGTAAGCGGGAGGGCGGATGAGCAGTTCTTC. This translates into CSVAGVSGRADEQFF.

The rearrangement joins TRBV3-1 (or the pseudogene TRBV3-2) to TRBJ2-3; 9 positions match TRBD2. The CDR3 extends over 13 amino acids. V trimming: 0 bases; J trimming: 12 bases; junction bases outside the gene matches: 4. Per the germline V gene, CDR1 is LGHDT and CDR2 is YNNKEL (reference sequence). The CDR3 here is CASSQDAGGPQYF. The CDR3 nucleotides read TGTGCCAGCAGCCAAGATGCGGGAGGGCCCCAGTATTTT.

This clone was counted a single time. The chain carries TRBV5-1 and TRBJ2-7, with 10 bases fitting TRBD1. CDR3 length equals 15 residues. J was trimmed by 3 bases and V by 3 bases; bases with no gene match: 6. Germline assignment: CDR1 SGHRS and CDR2 YFSETQ. CDR3 sequence: CASSSPGQGNYEQYF. CDR3 coding DNA: TGCGCCAGCAGCTCTCCGGGACAGGGGAACTACGAGCAGTACTTC.

This chain links TRBV30 with TRBJ2-2; 7 bases line up with TRBD2. Germline CDR1 is GTSNPN and CDR2 is SVGIG (reference sequence). Trimming took 4 bases from V and 6 from J; bases not matched to a gene: 20. This CDR3 comprises 18 residues. The DNA of the CDR3 is TGTGCCTGGACTCACTACTGGGGACCCCGGGGGGTCGCCGGGGAGCTGTTTTTT. Protein sequence: CAWTHYWGPRGVAGELFF.

This sequence joins TRBV23-1 and TRBJ2-7, with D maybe TRBD2 (5 bases). TRBV23-1 is sorted into the ORF group, with uncertain function. This CDR3 has 17 amino acids. The V end lost 0 bases, the J end lost 0 bases, and 15 bases lay between the germline ends. DNA of the CDR3: TGCGCCAGCAGTCAATCGGCTGAGAGGGCCCGCTCCTACGAGCAGTACTTC. Translating gives CASSQSAERARSYEQYF.

The sample holds a few counts of this clone. This chain links TRBV4-2 with TRBJ2-7; TRBD1 agrees at 9 bases. Germline assignment: CDR1 LGHNA and CDR2 YNFKEQ. V lost 5 bases, J lost 4 bases, and 6 bases stayed unmatched. CDR3 length equals 14 residues. This CDR3 is CASSTGTGRYEQYF. DNA of the CDR3: TGTGCCAGCAGCACCGGGACAGGGCGGTACGAGCAGTACTTC.

The table lists this clone with a count of one. V gene TRBV7-9 combines with J gene TRBJ2-2, with D possibly being TRBD1 (6 bases). The CDR3 is 15 amino acids. Trimming cost V 4 bases and J 8 bases, with 17 bases left between them. Germline CDR1 reads SEHNR; CDR2 reads FQNEAQ (reference sequence). CDR3 nucleotide sequence: TGTGCCAGCAGCTCCAGGACAGCCTCCGGGGGGGAGCTGTTTTTT. It specifies CASSSRTASGGELFF.

This chain joins TRBV6-5 and TRBJ2-2; D uncertain. Germline V gene lookup returns CDR1 MNHEY and CDR2 SVGAGI. The CDR3 runs 15 residues. The V and J ends lost 0 bases and 3 bases respectively, with 8 bases between them. CDR3 region: CASSYSTWDTGELFF. The CDR3, as DNA: TGTGCCAGCAGTTACTCGACTTGGGACACCGGGGAGCTGTTTTTT.

The chain joins TRBV19 to TRBJ1-5, with D maybe TRBD1 (5 bases). The V gene's germline CDR1 is LNHDA and CDR2 SQIVND (reference sequence). The CDR3 totals 12 residues. V was shortened by 10 bases and J by 1 base, with 8 bases between the two germline ends. The CDR3 nucleotides are TGTGCCACAAGGGGAAGCAATCAGCCCCAGCATTTT. It specifies CATRGSNQPQHF.

This clone was observed a few times. The chain couples TRBV19 to TRBJ2-7; D ambiguous. Germline V gene lookup returns CDR1 LNHDA and CDR2 SQIVND (reference sequence). The CDR3 is 12 residues long. The V gene lost 6 bases and the J gene lost 7 bases, with 13 bases spanning the gap. The chain's CDR3 is CASSPTPGEQYF. DNA of the CDR3: TGTGCCAGTAGCCCTACTCCAGGAGAGCAGTACTTC.

The chain is built from TRBV15 and TRBJ1-5; D perhaps matches TRBD1 (6 bases). CDR3 length: 19 residues. CDR1 and CDR2 (germline): LNHNV, YYDKDF (reference sequence). V lost 2 bases, J lost 4 bases, and 24 bases lay in between. CDR3 amino acids: CATSRLRGGFSLINQPQHF. Here the CDR3 DNA reads TGTGCCACCAGCAGACTTAGGGGGGGTTTCTCTCTAATTAATCAGCCCCAGCATTTT.

This clone was counted many times. This chain connects TRBV12-3 or TRBV12-4 to TRBJ2-1; no clear D gene. The length of the CDR3 is 12 residues. V was pared by 3 bases and J by 7 bases, with 7 bases between. The CDR3 DNA sequence: TGTGCCAGCAGTTTTGTGGCTAATGAGCAGTTCTTC. Protein: CASSFVANEQFF.

The chain is built from TRBV11-3 and TRBJ2-3; 9 bases line up with TRBD2. From germline, CDR1 is SGHNT and CDR2 YENEEA. V shed 8 bases, J shed 2 bases, and the junction held 11 bases outside the gene matches. CDR3 length: 16 residues. The CDR3 DNA reads as TGTGCCAGCGGAATCGGAAGACTAGCGGACACAGATACGCAGTATTTT. Translated, it gives CASGIGRLADTDTQYF.

This chain joins TRBV4-2 and TRBJ2-3, with 7 positions matching TRBD1. CDR3 length equals 17 residues. Per germline, CDR1 LGHNA and CDR2 YNFKEQ. Trimming at V came to 1 base and at J to 0 bases, leaving 7 bases not matched to a gene. DNA of the CDR3: TGTGCCAGCAGCCAAGGACAGGGTTTGCGTAGCACAGATACGCAGTATTTT. Protein sequence: CASSQGQGLRSTDTQYF.

Here the CDR3 reads CATGTSVNNEQFF. The CDR3 DNA follows: TGTGCCACCGGGACTAGCGTTAACAATGAGCAGTTCTTC. The chain joins TRBV24-1 to TRBJ2-1; 10 nucleotides line up with TRBD2. CDR1 and CDR2 (germline): KGHDR, SFDVKD. V was clipped by 9 bases and J by 5 bases; unmatched bases: 3. The CDR3 is made up of 13 amino acids.

This clone has more than one count but fewer than ten. The chain recombines TRBV5-1 with TRBJ2-7, with 13 bases that match TRBD2. The CDR3 consists of 13 residues. The germline gives CDR1 SGHRS, CDR2 YFSETQ. The V and J ends lost 7 bases and 5 bases, in that order; junction bases with no gene match: 3. Here the CDR3 reads CASRTSGSHEQYF. CDR3 DNA sequence: TGCGCCAGCCGGACTAGCGGGAGTCACGAGCAGTACTTC.